The subject of this entry is one T cell receptor beta chain. This entry comes from a study of blood T cell repertoires in COVID-19. Overall study: The study drew acute and convalescent COVID-19 samples from the United States, Italy and Spain. Sources were T cells, B-cell-depleted T cells, or PBMCs; the material itself was cDNA or gDNA.

Data came from immunoSEQ multiplex PCR; TCRdb stores just in-frame clones and leaves some out. The sample includes about 190,000 clones, roughly 80% seen only once; the top ten take about 18%. Categorization into cohorts depended on clinical history that participants reported. The CDR3 is made up of 18 amino acids. With 0 bases clipped from V and 5 bases from J, the junction kept 13 bases outside the gene matches. Germline V gene data show CDR1 as LGHNA and CDR2 as YSLEER. This chain joins TRBV4-3 and TRBJ2-3, with 8 bases matching TRBD1. Sequencing was carried out using PBMCs or T cells enriched from blood (not recorded which). The receptor's source is a woman aged 50 to 65 who had recovered from COVID-19. The CDR3 region has the DNA TGCGCCAGCAGCCAAGATGTAAGGACAGGGAATTTAGAAGATACGCAGTATTTT. Protein: CASSQDVRTGNLEDTQYF.